This T cell receptor (beta chain) originates from a study of cytotoxic CD8 clonotypes in ibrutinib-treated CLL. The overall study: With a range of 6 to 36, the median treatment time before response samples were taken was around 12 months. When averaged across all of the samples, the counts came to roughly 240,000 productive templates and about 95,000 productive rearrangements.

CDR1 and CDR2 from the germline V gene are KGHSH and LQKENI. CDR3 length equals 15 residues. Between the trimmed V and J ends, which lost 3 bases and 3 bases, there was a span of 15 bases. Note on this clone: The antigen remains unidentified.

Deep sequencing aimed at 1 in 200,000 to 1 in 1 million T cells' resolution. The repertoire was sequenced with immunoSEQ multiplex PCR; TCRdb's copy has only in-frame clones and lacks some. The repertoire holds tens of thousands of clones, with under 80% as singletons. Study observations and caveats: The clonality went up when patients responded to ibrutinib and dropped back toward baseline at progression.

The source was PBMCs, collected after 24 months of ibrutinib treatment. The chain joins TRBV18 to TRBJ2-7, with D hard to call. The receptor was isolated from a human donor with chronic lymphocytic leukemia. CDR3 DNA: TGTGCCAGCTCACCGGCCCAGCTACTATTCTACGAGCAGTACTTC. Encoded protein: CASSPAQLLFYEQYF.